This entry lists 30 T cell receptor beta chains sequenced from one sample in a study of blood T cell repertoires in COVID-19. Using immunoSEQ multiplex PCR, the repertoire was profiled, and TCRdb retains in-frame clones only, with some absent. The sample carries about 250,000 clones, 70% to 90% recorded once. The specimen sequenced was PBMCs or T cells enriched from blood (not recorded which). All receptors derive from a woman between 50 and 59 years old with acute COVID-19.

The rearrangement uses TRBV30 and TRBJ1-1; 8 nucleotides match TRBD1. Germline CDR1 is GTSNPN and CDR2 is SVGIG (reference sequence). This CDR3 is 15 amino acids long. V was clipped by 4 bases and J by 0 bases; unmatched bases: 7. CDR3 sequence (DNA): TGTGCCTGGAAGGACAGGGCCTACATGAACACTGAAGCTTTCTTT. Protein sequence: CAWKDRAYMNTEAFF.

This clone was seen a few times. Other DNA sequences within the sample encode an identical CDR3. The J gene is TRBJ1-2, the V gene TRBV10-3; 7 bases are a match to TRBD1. Germline V CDR1 and CDR2: ENHRY, SYGVKD. J was trimmed by 2 bases and V by 6 bases; bases with no gene match: 3. The CDR3 consists of 13 residues. CDR3 residues: CAIRPTGNYGYTF. In nucleotides, the CDR3 is TGTGCCATCAGACCGACAGGGAACTATGGCTACACCTTC.

As regards this clone: The same CDR3 also results from other DNA sequences found in this sample. The V gene is TRBV12-3 or TRBV12-4, the J gene TRBJ1-3, with D hard to call. The ends were cut back, 6 bases at V and 2 bases at J, with 5 bases in the middle. The CDR3 contains 12 residues. The CDR3 nucleotides read TGTGCCAGCAGACGAGCTGGAAACACCATATATTTT. Translating gives CASRRAGNTIYF.

In DNA, the CDR3 is TGTGCCAGTAGGATAACAGGGAACGCAGAAGGAAACACCATATATTTT. Protein product: CASRITGNAEGNTIYF. The chain is built from TRBV19 and TRBJ1-3; maybe TRBD1 (6 bases). Germline CDR1 and CDR2: LNHDA and SQIVND (reference sequence). V gave up 6 bases and J gave up 4 bases, with 19 bases separating them. The CDR3 covers 16 residues. Full variable domain (remainder filled in from reference TRBV19 and TRBJ1-3): DGGITQSPKYLFRKEGQNVTLSCEQNLNHDAMYWYRQDPGQGLRLIYYSQIVNDFQKGDIAEGYSVSREKKESFPLTVTSAQKNPTAFYLCASRITGNAEGNTIYFGEGSWLTVV.

The chain uses TRBV3-1 (or the pseudogene TRBV3-2) and TRBJ1-2; 7 nucleotides line up with TRBD1. The CDR3 has 15 amino acids. V trimming: 3 bases; J trimming: 3 bases; junction bases outside the gene matches: 7. CDR1 and CDR2 from the germline V gene are LGHDT and YNNKEL (reference sequence). CDR3 amino acids: CASSQARGGYYGYTF. The CDR3 coding sequence is TGTGCCAGCAGCCAGGCAAGAGGGGGCTACTATGGCTACACCTTC.

The V gene is TRBV27, the J gene TRBJ1-2; weak D call: TRBD1 (5 bases). CDR3 length: 14 amino acids. V dropped 5 bases and J dropped 6 bases, with 16 bases sitting between them. CDR1 and CDR2 (germline): MNHEY, SMNVEV (reference sequence). In DNA, the CDR3 is TGTGCCAGCAGTCCCCGCGGGGGGGGGAATGGCTACACCTTC. It encodes CASSPRGGGNGYTF.

The V and J genes are TRBV7-2 and TRBJ2-3, with D possibly being TRBD2 (7 bases). This CDR3 has 15 amino acids. The germline V gene encodes CDR1 SGHTA and CDR2 FQGNSA. V was pared by 5 bases and J by 3 bases, with 15 bases between. CDR3 residues: CASSPTGGRTDTQYF. In nucleotides, the CDR3 is TGTGCCAGCAGCCCAACCGGGGGGCGTACAGATACGCAGTATTTT.

The rearrangement links TRBV27 to TRBJ1-5, with D possibly matching TRBD1 (6 bases). V was pared by 6 bases and J by 4 bases, with 22 bases between. CDR1 is MNHEY, CDR2 SMNVEV, per germline (reference sequence). This CDR3 contains 17 residues. CDR3 protein: CASRASKTQGQNQPQHF. The CDR3 DNA sequence: TGTGCCAGCAGGGCCTCGAAGACGCAGGGGCAGAATCAGCCCCAGCATTTT.

Worth noting for this clone: Other DNA sequences from this sample encode an identical CDR3 as well. The chain carries TRBV9 and TRBJ2-7; TRBD1 matches 11 bases. The CDR3 has 15 residues. J was trimmed by 3 bases and V by 0 bases; bases with no gene match: 2. CDR1 is SGDLS, CDR2 YYNGEE, per germline. Written as DNA, the CDR3 is TGTGCCAGCAGCGTAGGGGGACAGGGGGACTACGAGCAGTACTTC. Encoded protein: CASSVGGQGDYEQYF. The whole variable domain, remainder taken from reference TRBV9 and TRBJ2-7, is DSGVTQTPKHLITATGQRVTLRCSPRSGDLSVYWYQQSLDQGLQFLIQYYNGEERAKGNILERFSAQQFPDLHSELNLSSLELGDSALYFCASSVGGQGDYEQYFGPGTRLTVT.

The V and J genes are TRBV7-7 and TRBJ2-5; no clear D gene. The germline V gene encodes CDR1 SSHAT and CDR2 FNYEAQ (reference sequence). With 1 base removed from V and 2 bases from J, the gap between germline ends came to 8 bases. The CDR3 loop spans 14 amino acids. In nucleotides, the CDR3 is TGTGCCAGCAGCTTAGGATACAGACAAGAGACCCAGTACTTC. Translated: CASSLGYRQETQYF. The variable domain in full, with the rest retrieved from reference TRBV7-7 and TRBJ2-5, is GAGVSQSPRYKVTKRGQDVTLRCDPISSHATLYWYQQALGQGPEFLTYFNYEAQPDKSGLPSDRFSAERPEGSISTLTIQRTEQRDSAMYRCASSLGYRQETQYFGPGTRLLVL.

The V call is TRBV3-1 (or the pseudogene TRBV3-2), the J call TRBJ1-4; 10 nucleotides align to TRBD1. Germline CDR1 is LGHDT and CDR2 is YNNKEL (reference sequence). This CDR3 region has 17 residues. The V segment lost 1 base and the J segment 6 bases; nucleotides outside the gene matches: 8. CDR3 sequence reads: CASSQALSGTGDEKLFF. The CDR3 DNA sequence: TGTGCCAGCAGCCAAGCCTTATCCGGGACAGGGGATGAAAAACTGTTTTTT.

V usage is TRBV9 and J usage is TRBJ2-3; D remains unclear. CDR3 size: 15 residues. Germline V gene data show CDR1 as SGDLS and CDR2 as YYNGEE. V was trimmed by 0 bases and J by 3 bases, leaving 11 bases between them. The CDR3: CASSVGLTHTDTQYF. DNA for the CDR3: TGTGCCAGCAGCGTAGGGCTTACCCATACAGATACGCAGTATTTT.

The count of this clone is one. The chain has TRBV30 and TRBJ1-1; D is ambiguous. This CDR3 has 13 residues. V was clipped by 0 bases and J by 3 bases, with 8 bases between them. Germline CDR1 and CDR2: GTSNPN and SVGIG (reference sequence). This CDR3 reads CAWSVIRDTEAFF. In DNA form, the CDR3 reads TGTGCCTGGAGTGTAATACGAGACACTGAAGCTTTCTTT.

This clone appeared a single time. An end of the junction differs from the germline gene, which may be a read error. The rearrangement joins TRBV19 to TRBJ1-2, with D possibly matching TRBD1 (5 bases). Germline V gene lookup returns CDR1 LNHDA and CDR2 SQIVND (reference sequence). This CDR3 spans 13 amino acids. DNA of the CDR3: TGTGCCAGTAGTTTAGACAGTAACTATGGCTACACCTTC. Its translation: CASSLDSNYGYTF.

This sequence joins TRBV30 and TRBJ1-2; 9 bases line up with TRBD1. The CDR3 totals 17 residues. The V gene end was trimmed by 0 bases and the J gene end by 5 bases; junction bases not matched to a gene: 13. Germline V gene data show CDR1 as GTSNPN and CDR2 as SVGIG (reference sequence). Here the CDR3 DNA reads TGTGCCTGGAGTGTACCAGGACAGGGGCCTATCGTGTATGGCTACACCTTC. It codes for CAWSVPGQGPIVYGYTF.

The chain is built from TRBV5-4 and TRBJ2-5, with TRBD1 identical over 8 bases. Trimming took 0 bases from V and 5 from J; bases not matched to a gene: 6. Germline CDR1 is SGHNT and CDR2 is YYREEE (reference sequence). The CDR3 covers 15 residues. The DNA of the CDR3 is TGTGCCAGCAGCTTGGCCCAGGGGGCTGGGGAGACCCAGTACTTC. Translating it yields CASSLAQGAGETQYF.

This chain links TRBV3-1 (or the pseudogene TRBV3-2) with TRBJ1-5; D call uncertain. With 2 bases removed from V and 2 bases from J, the gap between germline ends came to 10 bases. The CDR3 is 15 amino acids. Germline V gene data show CDR1 as LGHDT and CDR2 as YNNKEL (reference sequence). CDR3 bases: TGTGCCAGCAGCCAAACGACTATCGGCAATCAGCCCCAGCATTTT. Its protein product is CASSQTTIGNQPQHF.

The gene calls are TRBV30 and TRBJ1-3, with D possibly TRBD1 on 6 matching bases. Germline assignment: CDR1 GTSNPN and CDR2 SVGIG (reference sequence). The CDR3 sequence is 12 residues long. V was shortened by 7 bases and J by 0 bases, with 7 bases between the two germline ends. The CDR3 protein is CAFRGSGNTIYF. CDR3 nucleotides: TGTGCCTTCAGGGGCTCTGGAAACACCATATATTTT. The whole variable domain, remainder taken from reference TRBV30 and TRBJ1-3, is SQTIHQWPATLVQPVGSPLSLECTVEGTSNPNLYWYRQAAGRGLQLLFYSVGIGQISSEVPQNLSASRPQDRQFILSSKKLLLSDSGFYLCAFRGSGNTIYFGEGSWLTVV.

V gene TRBV4-3 combines with J gene TRBJ2-2, with D possibly TRBD2 on 6 matching bases. Trimming stripped 1 base from V and 6 bases from J, with 9 bases between. The CDR3 has 14 amino acids. Per germline, CDR1 LGHNA and CDR2 YSLEER. CDR3 in amino acids: CASSQVWGAGELFF. The DNA of the CDR3 is TGCGCCAGCAGCCAAGTCTGGGGGGCCGGGGAGCTGTTTTTT.

This clone was counted a few times. The genes are TRBV29-1 and TRBJ1-5; TRBD1 agrees at 9 bases. The germline V gene has CDR1 SQVTM and CDR2 ANQGSEA. V lost 6 bases and J lost 1; bases outside the gene matches: 4. This CDR3 is built from 14 residues. Here the CDR3 DNA reads TGCAGCGTCCGGACAGGGGCAAGCAATCAGCCCCAGCATTTT. It specifies CSVRTGASNQPQHF.

The J gene is TRBJ1-5, the V gene TRBV19; no firm D call. V dropped 6 bases and J dropped 2 bases, with 14 bases sitting between them. This CDR3 contains 15 residues. Germline CDR1 and CDR2: LNHDA and SQIVND (reference sequence). In DNA, the CDR3 is TGTGCCAGTAGCAAGCAAGAGAGTGGCAATCAGCCCCAGCATTTT. It translates to CASSKQESGNQPQHF.

The genes are TRBV11-2 and TRBJ2-7; 10 bases fit TRBD1. V shed 1 base and J 3 bases; nucleotides not matched to a gene: 0. The CDR3 is made up of 14 amino acids. Germline CDR1 reads SGHAT; CDR2 reads FQNNGV. The CDR3 nucleotides read TGTGCCAGCAGCTTAGGGACAGGGGGCTACGAGCAGTACTTC. Protein product: CASSLGTGGYEQYF.

The chain joins TRBV6-4 to TRBJ2-5, with D perhaps matching TRBD2 (5 bases). This CDR3 has 14 amino acids. V was pared by 4 bases and J by 5 bases, with 14 bases between. CDR1 MRHNA and CDR2 SNTAGT come from the germline V gene. The DNA for the CDR3 is TGTGCCAGCAGTGCGTTGGCAGGCGGGGAGACCCAGTACTTC. Residues: CASSALAGGETQYF.

This chain connects TRBV10-3 to TRBJ1-1; 8 bases align to TRBD1. This CDR3 contains 13 residues. The V segment lost 6 bases and the J segment 3 bases; nucleotides outside the gene matches: 3. Germline-derived CDR1 and CDR2 are ENHRY and SYGVKD. In DNA form, the CDR3 reads TGTGCCATCAGGGACAGGGAATACACTGAAGCTTTCTTT. It is translated as CAIRDREYTEAFF.

The rearrangement links TRBV9 to TRBJ2-5; D perhaps matches TRBD2 (5 bases). CDR1 SGDLS and CDR2 YYNGEE come from the germline V gene. CDR3 length: 12 residues. V lost 0 bases and J lost 7, with 7 bases in between. CDR3 residues: CASSVGEGTQYF. In DNA form, the CDR3 reads TGTGCCAGCAGCGTAGGCGAGGGGACCCAGTACTTC.

This chain uses TRBV27 with TRBJ1-5, with D possibly being TRBD1 (6 bases). The CDR3 contains 17 residues. Germline-derived CDR1 and CDR2 are MNHEY and SMNVEV (reference sequence). Trimming took 0 bases from V and 4 from J, leaving 16 bases between them. The DNA of the CDR3 is TGTGCCAGCAGTTTATCCTTTCCAGGGGATAGGAATCAGCCCCAGCATTTT. It codes for CASSLSFPGDRNQPQHF.

This clone has just one count. This rearrangement joins TRBV21-1 to TRBJ1-6. TRBV21-1 is a recognized pseudogene. The CDR3 contains 11 residues. The CDR3 sequence is CASSPRSPLHF. The DNA for the CDR3 is TGTGCCAGCAGCCCCCGGTCACCCCTCCACTTT.

The chain carries TRBV12-2 and TRBJ1-5. TRBV12-2 has pseudogene status. CDR3 size: 11 residues. CDR3 protein: CASRFLKPQHF. The DNA of the CDR3 is TGTGCAAGTCGCTTTCTAAAGCCCCAGCATTTT.

V is TRBV30 and J is TRBJ2-5; unclear D gene. Looked up from germline, CDR1 is GTSNPN and CDR2 is SVGIG (reference sequence). Trimming shortened V by 0 bases and J by 1 base, and 12 bases separated the two germline ends. This CDR3 is 15 amino acids long. This chain's CDR3 is CAWSVLISIQETQYF. CDR3 DNA sequence: TGTGCCTGGAGTGTTCTTATTTCTATCCAAGAGACCCAGTACTTC.

The chain links TRBV30 to TRBJ1-2; 8 bases match TRBD1. The CDR3 spans 15 residues. V gave up 7 bases and J gave up 5 bases; unmatched junction bases: 15. CDR1 and CDR2 (germline): GTSNPN, SVGIG (reference sequence). CDR3 protein: CASRQGIPRSYGYTF. The CDR3 nucleotides are TGTGCCTCACGACAGGGGATTCCCCGATCTTATGGCTACACCTTC.